These 8 T cell receptor beta chains came from one sample sequenced in a study of cytomegalovirus exposure and HLA in healthy donors. PCR amplification relied on 60 Vbeta primers (plus 13 Jbeta primers). The data were produced by immunoSEQ multiplex PCR, yet TCRdb's version contains in-frame clones alone and is incomplete. The sample has over 150,000 clones, over 70% seen once. Source material: PBMCs. These receptors originate from a woman aged 50 to 65 in good health and CMV-seropositive.

The V call is TRBV28, the J call TRBJ2-3; the D gene is possibly TRBD2 (6 bases). Trimming removed 5 bases from V and 5 bases from J, with 26 bases in between. The CDR3 covers 18 residues. The germline V gene has CDR1 MDHEN and CDR2 SYDVKM. CDR3 sequence (DNA): TGTGCCAGCAGTCCGTTGGAGGAGCGGGTGGGGGTGGTAGATACGCAGTATTTT. Protein sequence: CASSPLEERVGVVDTQYF.

The V gene is TRBV28, the J gene TRBJ1-2; perhaps TRBD1 as D (6 bases). From germline, CDR1 is MDHEN and CDR2 SYDVKM. Trimming stripped 7 bases from V and 4 bases from J, with 16 bases between. CDR3 length: 14 residues. The CDR3 DNA reads as TGTGCCAGCACCCCTGGGGACACTCTCTATGGCTACACCTTC. Translated, it gives CASTPGDTLYGYTF.

This chain joins TRBV5-4 and TRBJ1-6; TRBD1 aligns across 8 bases. The CDR3 length is 14 residues. The germline gives CDR1 SGHNT, CDR2 YYREEE (reference sequence). V dropped 3 bases and J dropped 7; count of bases not matched to a gene: 3. The DNA for the CDR3 is TGTGCCAGCAGCTCCGGGACAGGCAATTCACCCCTCCACTTT. Protein: CASSSGTGNSPLHF.

This sequence joins TRBV6-1 and TRBJ1-2; D is unclear. This CDR3 has 15 amino acids. Trimming took off 2 bases at V and 4 bases at J, with 14 bases between the two ends. From germline, CDR1 is MNHNS and CDR2 SASEGT. This CDR3 is CASSEKPTLVYGYTF. DNA of the CDR3: TGTGCCAGCAGTGAAAAGCCGACACTAGTCTATGGCTACACCTTC.

The chain employs TRBV5-6 and TRBJ2-1; 8 positions match TRBD1. Losses at the gene ends were 4 bases for V and 1 base for J; bases not matched to a gene: 10. Germline loops: CDR1 SGHDT, CDR2 YYEEEE. This CDR3 spans 17 amino acids. CDR3 loop: CASSAWTGISSYNEQFF. DNA for the CDR3: TGTGCCAGCAGCGCATGGACAGGGATAAGTTCCTACAATGAGCAGTTCTTC. Supplemented by reference TRBV5-6 and TRBJ2-1, the full variable domain reads DAGVTQSPTHLIKTRGQQVTLRCSPKSGHDTVSWYQQALGQGPQFIFQYYEEEERQRGNFPDRFSGHQFPNYSSELNVNALLLGDSALYLCASSAWTGISSYNEQFFGPGTRLTVL.

The chain combines TRBV6-4 with TRBJ1-2; unclear D gene. This CDR3 is built from 14 residues. Per germline, CDR1 MRHNA and CDR2 SNTAGT. The V end lost 3 bases, the J end lost 7 bases, and 15 bases lay between the germline ends. CDR3 nucleotide sequence: TGTGCCAGCAGTGAACAAAGAGGTGCGGGTGGCTACACCTTC. Translation: CASSEQRGAGGYTF.

The V gene is TRBV30, the J gene TRBJ1-2; D might be TRBD1 (5 bases). The V gene's germline CDR1 is GTSNPN and CDR2 SVGIG (reference sequence). There are 12 residues in the CDR3. V dropped 5 bases and J dropped 3 bases, with 10 bases sitting between them. The CDR3 DNA sequence: TGTGCCTGGGGGGCCCAAGACTATGGCTACACCTTC. As protein: CAWGAQDYGYTF.

The chain employs TRBV28 and TRBJ1-1; 9 positions match TRBD1. V dropped 6 bases and J dropped 3; count of bases not matched to a gene: 5. The length of the CDR3 is 14 residues. Germline CDR1 is MDHEN and CDR2 is SYDVKM. The CDR3 nucleotides read TGTGCCAGCAGCCCGACAGGGGGTTACACTGAAGCTTTCTTT. Protein product: CASSPTGGYTEAFF.